This T cell receptor beta chain came from a study of identical twins. Study-level results: Findings came from cross-sectional statistics, without long-term follow-up of donors. Out-of-frame alpha sequences common to twins were enriched for low generation probability. Twins' surplus sharing was weaker for beta out-of-frame sequences.

Germline CDR1 reads ENHRY; CDR2 reads SYGVKD. There are 19 residues in the CDR3. V gave up 6 bases and J gave up 2 bases; unmatched junction bases: 11. To note about this clonotype: Its cognate antigen is unknown.

TCRdb called the 5' RACE reads again in MiXCR, with one record for every CDR3 protein. The repertoire holds around 480,000 distinct CDR3 sequences, with over 12% as singletons. These data were also filed under a second study, of yellow fever vaccine responses in identical twins. That paper notes: The authors reported partly convergent, partly personalized vaccine responses in identical twins.

This clonotype was obtained from a woman aged 18-30 years in good health. Sequenced material: CD4+ T cells sorted from blood. The chain employs TRBV10-3 and TRBJ2-6; TRBD1 agrees at 12 bases. CDR3 nucleotides: TGTGCCATCAGATTCCGGGACAGGGGGCTTTTAACTGGGGCCAACGTCCTGACTTTC. This sequence encodes CAIRFRDRGLLTGANVLTF.